The count of the clone carrying this TCR beta chain is one. Antigen specificity is unknown. This sample is part of a study of T cell responses to AZD1222 COVID-19 vaccine. Study results and caveats: Two doses of AZD1222 preceded a rise in Spike-specific TCR breadth and depth. White British ancestry dominated among donors, who included more females, and clonal diversity was possibly underestimated. Reports indicate that nearly half of spike-specific TCRs are directed at unmutated variant regions. AZD1222 recipients seropositive at baseline numbered only five or six.

The V end was cut by 3 bases, the J end by 2 bases, with 14 bases between. Germline lookup yields CDR1 SGHNT and CDR2 YYREEE (reference sequence). This CDR3 has 15 amino acids. The assay was immunoSEQ multiplex PCR, and TCRdb's table has in-frame clones only and misses some. Altogether approximately 130,000 clones are present, approximately 88% being singletons, with the ten largest covering roughly 5.2%. The TCR originated in an adult who received the AZD1222 COVID-19 vaccine. The chain links TRBV5-4 to TRBJ1-2; maybe TRBD1 (5 bases). The sample was peripheral blood, taken 28 days after the second AZD1222 dose. The CDR3 is CASSWGTTGNYGYTF. CDR3 nucleotides: TGTGCCAGCAGCTGGGGGACTACGGGGAACTATGGCTACACCTTC.